This T cell receptor (beta chain) was found in a study of cytomegalovirus exposure and HLA in healthy donors. Whole-study results and caveats: The investigators catalogued some 150 TCR beta chains as cytomegalovirus-associated. Earlier analysis looked at TCR beta V segments, and most were productive about 90% or about 30% of the time. Owing to their indistinguishability, certain V segments, notably TRBV6-2 and TRBV6-3, were excluded. Sequences of the TCR beta chain were said to predict the HLA-A and HLA-B alleles of most subjects accurately.

Both 60 Vbeta primers and 13 Jbeta primers went into the PCR. TCRdb's table, derived via immunoSEQ multiplex PCR, lists solely in-frame clones and lacks some. This table holds over 75,000 clones, 9.4% found once. The table lists this clone with a few counts. The antigen is unknown. Trimming cost V 0 bases and J 4 bases, with 14 bases left between them. Germline V gene data show CDR1 as SGHNT and CDR2 as YYREEE (reference sequence). The CDR3 consists of 15 residues. The sequence was obtained from a man between 50 and 59 years old in good health and CMV-seropositive. What was sequenced was PBMCs. V gene TRBV5-4 combines with J gene TRBJ2-7; D is possibly TRBD2 (6 bases). CDR3 DNA: TGTGCCAGCAGCTTGGGGGGGGAGCGGAAATACGAGCAGTACTTC. It is translated as CASSLGGERKYEQYF.